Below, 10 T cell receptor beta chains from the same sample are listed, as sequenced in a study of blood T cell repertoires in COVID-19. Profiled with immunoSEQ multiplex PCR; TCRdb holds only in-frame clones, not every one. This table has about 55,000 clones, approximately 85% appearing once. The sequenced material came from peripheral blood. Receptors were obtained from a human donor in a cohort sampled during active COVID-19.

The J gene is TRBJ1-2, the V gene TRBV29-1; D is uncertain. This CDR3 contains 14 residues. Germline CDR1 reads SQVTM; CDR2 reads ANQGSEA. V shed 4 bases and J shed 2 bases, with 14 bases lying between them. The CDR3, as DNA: TGCAGCGTTGGGTCGGATGGCAGGAACTATGGCTACACCTTC. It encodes CSVGSDGRNYGYTF.

This CDR3 is CATSRDTGSYGYTF. In nucleotides, the CDR3 is TGTGCCACCAGCAGAGATACAGGGTCCTATGGCTACACCTTC. The rearrangement joins TRBV15 to TRBJ1-2; tentative D call: TRBD1 (6 bases). Germline CDR1 and CDR2: LNHNV and YYDKDF (reference sequence). V was cut by 0 bases and J by 4 bases, with 9 bases left in between. CDR3 length: 14 amino acids.

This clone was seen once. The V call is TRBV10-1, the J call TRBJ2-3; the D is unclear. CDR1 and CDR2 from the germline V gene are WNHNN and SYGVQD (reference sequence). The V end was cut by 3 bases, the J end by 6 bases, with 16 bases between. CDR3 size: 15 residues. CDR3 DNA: TGCGCCAGCAGTGAATTCACCGGTAGCCTCGATACGCAGTATTTT. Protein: CASSEFTGSLDTQYF.

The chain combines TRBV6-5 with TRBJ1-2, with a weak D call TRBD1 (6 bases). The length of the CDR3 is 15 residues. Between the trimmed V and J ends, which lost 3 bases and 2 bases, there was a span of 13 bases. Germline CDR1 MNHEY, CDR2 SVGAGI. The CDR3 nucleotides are TGTGCCAGCAGTTATTCTAGCCAGGGGAACTATGGCTACACCTTC. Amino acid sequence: CASSYSSQGNYGYTF.

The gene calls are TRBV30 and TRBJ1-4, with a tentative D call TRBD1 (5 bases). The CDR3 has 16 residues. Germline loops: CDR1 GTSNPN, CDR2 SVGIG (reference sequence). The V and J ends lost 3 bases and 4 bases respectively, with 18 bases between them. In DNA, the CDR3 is TGTGCCTGGAGCTACCCGGGACTCTCTATTAATGAAAAACTGTTTTTT. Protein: CAWSYPGLSINEKLFF. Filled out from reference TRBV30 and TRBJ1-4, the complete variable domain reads SQTIHQWPATLVQPVGSPLSLECTVEGTSNPNLYWYRQAAGRGLQLLFYSVGIGQISSEVPQNLSASRPQDRQFILSSKKLLLSDSGFYLCAWSYPGLSINEKLFFGSGTQLSVL.

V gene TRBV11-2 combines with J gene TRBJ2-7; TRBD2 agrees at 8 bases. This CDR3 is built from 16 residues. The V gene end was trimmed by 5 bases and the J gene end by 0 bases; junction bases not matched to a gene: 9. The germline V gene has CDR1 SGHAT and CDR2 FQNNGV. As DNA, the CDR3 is TGTGCCAGCAGCACCGCAAGACTAGCGCTCTCCTACGAGCAGTACTTC. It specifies CASSTARLALSYEQYF.

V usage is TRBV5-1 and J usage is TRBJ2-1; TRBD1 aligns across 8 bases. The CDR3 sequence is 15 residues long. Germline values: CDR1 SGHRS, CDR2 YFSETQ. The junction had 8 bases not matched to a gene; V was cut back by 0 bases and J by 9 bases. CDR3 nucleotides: TGCGCCAGCAGCTTGGCCGGGCAGGGGGCGAGTGAGCAGTTCTTC. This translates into CASSLAGQGASEQFF.

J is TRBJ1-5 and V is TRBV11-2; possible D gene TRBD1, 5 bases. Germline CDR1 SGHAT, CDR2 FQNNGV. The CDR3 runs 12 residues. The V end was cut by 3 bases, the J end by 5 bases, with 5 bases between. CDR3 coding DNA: TGTGCCAGCAGCTTGACAGATCAGCCCCAGCATTTT. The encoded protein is CASSLTDQPQHF.

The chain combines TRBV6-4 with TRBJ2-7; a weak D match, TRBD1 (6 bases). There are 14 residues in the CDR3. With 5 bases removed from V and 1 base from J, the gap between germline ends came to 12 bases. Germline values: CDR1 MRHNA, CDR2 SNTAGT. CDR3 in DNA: TGTGCCAGCAGTTTGAACGGACAGTCCTACGAGCAGTACTTC. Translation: CASSLNGQSYEQYF.

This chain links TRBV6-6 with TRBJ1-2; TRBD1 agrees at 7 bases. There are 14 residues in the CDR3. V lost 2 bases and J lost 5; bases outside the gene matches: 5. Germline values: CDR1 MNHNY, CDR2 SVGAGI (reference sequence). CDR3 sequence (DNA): TGTGCCAGCAGTTACGAGGGGGCAGGGTATGGCTACACCTTC. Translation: CASSYEGAGYGYTF.